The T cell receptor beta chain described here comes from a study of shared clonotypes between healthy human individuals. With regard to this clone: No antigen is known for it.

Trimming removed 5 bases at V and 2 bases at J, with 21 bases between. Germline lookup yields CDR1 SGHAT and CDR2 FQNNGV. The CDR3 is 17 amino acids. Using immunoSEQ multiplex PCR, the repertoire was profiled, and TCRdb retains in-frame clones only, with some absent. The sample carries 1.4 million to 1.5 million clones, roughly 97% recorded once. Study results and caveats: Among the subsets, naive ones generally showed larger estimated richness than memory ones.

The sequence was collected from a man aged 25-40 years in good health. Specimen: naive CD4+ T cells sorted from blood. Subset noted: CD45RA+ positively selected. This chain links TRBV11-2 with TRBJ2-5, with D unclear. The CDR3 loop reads CASSPLVRVGVQETQYF. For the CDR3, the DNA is TGTGCCAGCAGCCCATTAGTTCGGGTTGGGGTTCAAGAGACCCAGTACTTC.